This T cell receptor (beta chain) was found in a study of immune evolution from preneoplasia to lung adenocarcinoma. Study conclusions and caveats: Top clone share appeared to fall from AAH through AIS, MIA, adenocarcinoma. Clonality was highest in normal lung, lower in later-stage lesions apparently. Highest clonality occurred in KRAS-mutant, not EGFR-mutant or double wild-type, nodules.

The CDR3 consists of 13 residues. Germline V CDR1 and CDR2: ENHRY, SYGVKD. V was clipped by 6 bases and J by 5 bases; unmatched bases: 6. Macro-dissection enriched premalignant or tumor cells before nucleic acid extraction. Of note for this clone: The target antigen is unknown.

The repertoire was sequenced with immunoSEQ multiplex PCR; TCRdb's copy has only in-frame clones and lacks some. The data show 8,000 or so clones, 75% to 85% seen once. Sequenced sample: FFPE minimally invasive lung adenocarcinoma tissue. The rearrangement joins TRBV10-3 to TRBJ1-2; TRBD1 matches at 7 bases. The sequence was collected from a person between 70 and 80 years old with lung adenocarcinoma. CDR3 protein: CAISTDREYGYTF. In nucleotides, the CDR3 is TGTGCCATCAGCACCGACAGGGAGTATGGCTACACCTTC.